This record covers a single T cell receptor (beta chain). It has no known antigen specificity. No base qualities exist here, and no much larger clone lies one base off it. Libraries were built with the immunoSEQ multiplex PCR assay. For the multiplex PCR, a mixture combining 60 forward primers for TCR Vbeta segments and 13 reverse primers for TCR Jbeta segments was used. A multiplex PCR assay on genomic DNA amplified the CDR3 region of rearranged TCR beta genes. The Illumina HiSeq System was used to sequence the amplified TCR beta libraries as 87-base-pair reads. The authors' pipeline ran thus. Across the roughly 600 repertoires, a later analysis counted 78 million or so unique TCR beta chains, around 11 million of which were shared by at least two donors. Raw reads were error-corrected and collapsed into unique sequences by a nearest-neighbor algorithm in which closely related sequences were merged to remove PCR and sequencing errors. Alignment of CDR3 sequences to IMGT reference sequences was used to assign V, D and J gene segments. For a sequence to be retained, a match of at least six nucleotides was required to both a V gene segment and a J gene segment. A rearrangement counted as productive if the CDR3 had no stop codons and remained in frame with V and J, and every other rearrangement counted as non-productive. Following IMGT convention, CDR3 was defined as the stretch from the second conserved V-encoded cysteine up to the conserved J-encoded phenylalanine. Sequences without an unambiguous match to a single V gene segment were excluded from the earlier analysis of about 600 of the donors. In an earlier analysis of a few hundred of the donors, V segments were called functional above 56.7% productive rearrangements and were called segregating when the between-donor standard deviation exceeded 5%. To diagnose cytomegalovirus status from the catalog of TCR beta chain sequences, a statistical classification framework was built. In a later analysis, V and J genes were assigned by comparing TCR nucleotide sequences against IMGT/GENE-DB human TR gene sequences. A later analysis assigned CDR3 sequences and most-parsimonious VDJ recombination scenarios with the TCRdist pipeline. In a later analysis, each TCR beta chain was defined by its CDR3 amino acid sequence together with its V-gene family, and reads without a unique V-gene family were excluded. A later analysis removed several hundred highly shared, low-generation-probability nucleotide sequences to deal with suspected cross-contamination and a sequencing artifact. In a later analysis, a clonal expansion index for each public chain was calculated from normalized within-repertoire ranks of inferred template counts. A later analysis computed generation probabilities with a VDJ recombination model fitted to out-of-frame rearrangements, and checked the results against IGoR. A later analysis scored TCR-TCR, TCR-HLA and TCR-CMV co-occurrence with hypergeometric tests, applying a repertoire-size bias correction to TCR pairs. False discovery rates were estimated in a later analysis by permuting HLA or CMV assignments 20 times. In a later analysis, co-occurring TCRs were grouped using DBSCAN, with TCRdist sequence similarity added in when clustering inside HLA-allele-positive subsets. Co-occurrence clustering excluded repertoires with fewer than 30,000 or more than 120,000 public chains, plus five with anomalous nucleotide sharing. In TCRdb, the immuneACCESS table is reduced to in-frame sequences with V and J assigned. These tables do not hold every clone; where another copy was compared, an unresolved V gene accounts for under half, and the others remain unexplained. V and J calls and clone size come straight from that table; D and trimming were deduced from the DNA. The sample table holds 100,000 to 150,000 clones, of which roughly 78% were seen once. The top ten constitute 6.3% of the sample.

Per the germline V gene (reference sequence), WNHNN is the CDR1 and SYGVQD is the CDR2. The cysteine opens and the phenylalanine closes a CDR3 of 14 amino acids. Only the CDR3 portion is preserved as DNA: 42 bases, with reading frame beginning at the first base. V is trimmed back by 5 bases and J by 6 bases, and the junction contains 7 bases that no gene match accounts for. In total, around 600 healthy bone marrow donors made up the cohort. At the time of sampling, every cohort member was nominally healthy, though immune exposures that went unrecorded were likely present. The donor was CMV seronegative and belonged to the group of over 300 seronegative cohort members. Every donor gave a peripheral blood sample, and the peripheral blood mononuclear cells from that sample were used for TCR beta sequencing. Genomic DNA extraction from the blood cell samples was performed with the Qiagen DNeasy Blood Extraction Kit.

This specimen comes from a study of cytomegalovirus exposure and HLA in healthy donors (TCRdb year 2017). General notes on the study: An earlier analysis of about 560 of the donors reported approximately 260 Gb of sequence data and roughly 120 million unique TCR beta sequences obtained from roughly 180 million T cells. Five DR-DQ haplotypes were treated as single units for association and clustering because of strong linkage in the cohort. Among about 400 genotyped donors of the cohort, an average of approximately 200,000 unique TCR beta nucleotide sequences was sequenced per donor, of which approximately 18% were non-productive. Both class I and class II loci were covered by HLA typing, at four-digit resolution. An earlier analysis of approximately 500 of the donors applied high-throughput TCR beta sequencing to assess whether each TCR beta V gene segment acted as functional or pseudogenic. Typing coverage varied by locus: about 620-640 donors for A, B, C, DRB1 and DQB1; roughly 560 for DQA1; about 570 for DPA1; around 490 for DPB1. To study patterns of TCR occurrence, a later analysis re-analyzed previously published TCR beta repertoires from around 700 donors and added high-resolution HLA genotyping. The T cell repertoires of under 750 subjects were profiled by immunosequencing and related to cytomegalovirus serostatus. Of the 350 to 400 genotyped donors, around 81% fell in the genetic ancestry cluster associated with self-reported Caucasian donors. A separate validation cohort of roughly 130 different subjects was used in addition to the approximately 610-subject first cohort. To predict cytomegalovirus infection status, the study brought together high-throughput TCR immunosequencing, statistical association of individual TCRs with disease status, and machine learning. Every discovery cohort repertoire had been produced on one sequencing platform. A later genetic analysis used genome-wide SNP genotypes for about 55% of the 666 donors, treating that subset as a discovery cohort. The later analysis used no new phenotypic data to find candidate immune exposures, relying instead on TCR beta sequences and their occurrence across donors. Alongside the repertoire data, information on donor age, sex, ethnicity and CMV serostatus was compiled. The study aimed to test whether signatures of past pathogen exposure could be identified by cataloging public T cell receptors. An early release covering 500 to 750 HLA-typed donors comprised about 300 gigabases of sequencing data and roughly 85 million unique TCR sequences. Paper-wide results and their limitations: Roughly 15 rarely observed V segments, including chromosome 9 orphons, were excluded from the earlier analysis of almost 600 of the donors because counts were too low. Some IMGT-functional V segments, including TRBV6-2 and TRBV6-3, could not be distinguished by the 87-base-pair reads and were therefore excluded. Strong co-occurrence of HLA alleles, especially DR and DQ, made assigning TCR associations to individual alleles difficult. The cohort was sequenced for TCR beta chains only, and without alpha or paired-chain data the features that could be detected were limited. A further reported finding was that TCR beta sequences accurately predicted the HLA-A and HLA-B alleles for most subjects in the first cohort. Several of the top co-occurrence clusters appeared to be linked to parvovirus B19, influenza, CMV and Epstein-Barr virus, according to a later analysis. The authors suggested that the approach could potentially be extended to other disease states and immunological phenotypes. Specific HLA alleles were associated with 15,000 to 20,000 TCR beta sequences at a false discovery rate of 0.05 in a later analysis. According to a later analysis, TCR association rates differed among HLA loci, with DRB1 alleles showing the most associated TCRs and HLA-C alleles showing the fewest. In an earlier analysis of around 600 of the donors, most TCR beta V segments were observed in productive rearrangements about 90% or about 30% of the time, broadly matching IMGT annotations. According to a later analysis, most CMV-associated TCR beta chains appeared to be HLA-restricted, and the HLA associations seemed to be driven largely by CMV exposure. A cluster of highly shared sequence variants was judged likely to represent a technical artifact of the sequencing pipeline. A later analysis found that HLA-associated TCR beta chains were more clonally expanded and had lower generation probabilities than equally common non-associated chains. An association between a missense DCLRE1C variant and V-gene and J-gene trimming of TCR beta chains was found in a later genetic analysis and replicated in an independent cohort. A later genetic analysis reported fewer N-insertions in productive TCRs among donors in an Asian-associated ancestry cluster than the roughly 700-donor mean. Because HLA typing was missing for some donors at each locus, association tests included only the typed subset. In the study, some 160 TCR beta chains were listed as associated with cytomegalovirus. Across donors, most TCR sequences were observed very rarely, whereas some public TCRs were present in many individuals. A few of the identified cytomegalovirus-associated TCR beta chains were confirmed in vitro to be specific for cytomegalovirus antigens. The presence/absence analyses assumed that sequencing depth was roughly uniform across donors, and that assumption may not be true. The classifier was reported to diagnose cytomegalovirus status with high specificity and sensitivity in both the original and validation cohorts. Correlated functional status among segregating V segments might reflect linkage disequilibrium, but an unknown experimental factor could not be ruled out. Immune exposure information for the cohort was limited to CMV serostatus.

This sequence uses TRBV10-1 and TRBJ2-7; TRBD2 agrees with 10 junctional bases. This sequence was found in a woman in her thirties or forties in good health and CMV-seronegative. Input material: PBMCs. The sequenced DNA: TGCGCCAGCAGTAACTTAGCGGGAGGTGGCGAGCAGTACTTC. This encodes CASSNLAGGGEQYF.